The rows below give T cell receptor beta chains drawn from one sample of a study of OX40 agonist ivuxolimab in advanced cancers. Sequenced by immunoSEQ multiplex PCR; TCRdb stores in-frame clones only, minus some. In the table there are around 92,000 clones, 85% to 95% of which are singletons. The specimen comprised CD4+ or CD8+ T cells sorted from blood, sampled in a trial of the OX40 agonist ivuxolimab. The receptors here all came from an adult with an advanced solid tumor such as melanoma, head and neck, liver or kidney cancer. The CDR3 runs from the conserved cysteine through the conserved F or W. A D gene is named only where the DNA matches it firmly. Only part of the rows carry a size: once, few, many, or a class if the clone is expanded.

j_call clone_size v_call d_call cdr3_nt cdr3_aa
TRBJ1-5 . TRBV28 . TGTGCCAGCAGTCCCAAATGGGCTCAGCCCCAGCATTTT CASSPKWAQPQHF
TRBJ2-1 . TRBV25-1 . TGTGCCAGCAGTCCACTTTGGGGGCAGGAAAACAATGAGCAGTTCTTC CASSPLWGQENNEQFF
TRBJ2-1 . TRBV4-3 . TGCGCCAGCAGCCTTGTAGCGGACACCAATGAGCAGTTCTTC CASSLVADTNEQFF
TRBJ2-3 . TRBV4-2 . TGTGCCAGCAGCCCACCTAGCACAGATACGCAGTATTTT CASSPPSTDTQYF
TRBJ2-5 . TRBV6-5 . TGTGCCAGCAGTTCTTTCGACATCTTTGAACTCGAGACCCAGTACTTC CASSSFDIFELETQYF
TRBJ2-1 . TRBV6-5 TRBD2 TGTGCCAGCAGCTCGGGACTAGCCTTAACCCCCGGGCAGTTCTTC CASSSGLALTPGQFF
TRBJ1-5 once TRBV6-1 . TGTGCCAGCACCTTGGGTCAGGATGGGCCCCAGCATTTT CASTLGQDGPQHF
TRBJ1-6 . TRBV4-3 . TGCGCCAGCAGCCAAGACGACAGAGATAATTCACCCCTCCACTTT CASSQDDRDNSPLHF
TRBJ2-1 . TRBV6-5 TRBD2 TGTGCCAGCAGACCCAGCGGGAGTAGGTGGAATGAGCAGTTCTTC CASRPSGSRWNEQFF
TRBJ2-1 . TRBV7-3 . TGTGCCAGCAGCTCGGGCGCGGTGACCTACAATGAGCAGTTCTTC CASSSGAVTYNEQFF
TRBJ1-2 . TRBV27 . TGTGCCAGCAGTCGTCGGGCTCTGGGGGACCGAAGCCGGAGCTATGGCTACACCTTC CASSRRALGDRSRSYGYTF
TRBJ1-5 . TRBV30 . TGTGCCTGGAGTGGCCAGGGTGGCCAGCCCCAGCATTTT CAWSGQGGQPQHF
TRBJ2-6 . TRBV15 . TGTGCCACCAGCAGAGATCGGAGTAGATCCAACGTCCTGACTTTC CATSRDRSRSNVLTF
TRBJ1-5 . TRBV2 . TGTGCCAGCCATTATAGCAATCAGCCCCAGCATTTT CASHYSNQPQHF
TRBJ1-6 . TRBV6-5 TRBD1 TGTGCCAGCACCCCCCGGACAGGCACAAATTCACCCCTCCACTTT CASTPRTGTNSPLHF
TRBJ2-1 . TRBV18 TRBD1 TGTGCCAGCTCACCCGGGGACAGGTTCTACAATGAGCAGTTCTTC CASSPGDRFYNEQFF
TRBJ1-3 . TRBV9 . TGTGCCAGCAGAACAGGGAGCTCTGGAAACACCATATATTTT CASRTGSSGNTIYF
TRBJ1-1 . TRBV4-2 . TGTGCCAGCAGCCAAGAGACGAACGAAGCTTTCTTT CASSQETNEAFF
TRBJ2-3 . TRBV6-6 . TGTGCCAGCAGCACAGACACAGATACGCAGTATTTT CASSTDTDTQYF
TRBJ2-1 . TRBV5-6 TRBD2 TGTGCCAGCAGCACCACTAGCGGGGGGCCTCGCTCCTACAATGAGCAGTTCTTC CASSTTSGGPRSYNEQFF
TRBJ2-7 . TRBV30 . TGTGCCTGGAACATAGGGCGGACCTACGAGCAGTACTTC CAWNIGRTYEQYF
TRBJ2-1 . TRBV20-1 . TGCAGTGCTAGAGATAGGGGGGGGCGGGTCTTC CSARDRGGRVF
TRBJ1-5 . TRBV5-4 TRBD1 TGTGCCAGCAGCTTGGGGGCAGGGGGCATGGATCAGCCCCAGCATTTT CASSLGAGGMDQPQHF
TRBJ1-2 . TRBV28 TRBD1 TGTGCCAGCAGCCCTTCTTGGACAGGGGGCAGTGGCTACACCTTC CASSPSWTGGSGYTF
TRBJ2-3 . TRBV15 . TGTGCCACCAGCAGATCAATCAGCGGCACAGATACGCAGTATTTT CATSRSISGTDTQYF
TRBJ1-2 . TRBV15 . TGTGCCACCAGCGAGGGGTGGGACTATGGCTACACCTTC CATSEGWDYGYTF
TRBJ2-1 . TRBV11-2 . TGTGCCAGCAGCCCAGGGGGGATAGGGAATGAGCAGTTCTTC CASSPGGIGNEQFF
TRBJ1-1 . TRBV6-5 . TGTGCCACCCAGAGAGGGACGAGCATGAACACTGAAGCTTTCTTT CATQRGTSMNTEAFF
TRBJ1-5 . TRBV6-5 . TGTGCCAGCAGCCGGGGGGACGGCAATCAGCCCCAGCATTTT CASSRGDGNQPQHF
TRBJ2-7 . TRBV6-6 . TGTGCCAGTGGAAAGGGACATACCTACGAGCAGTACTTC CASGKGHTYEQYF
TRBJ1-1 . TRBV23-1 . TGCGCCAGCAGTCAATCCTCGCCAGGGCGGAACACTGAAGCTTTCTTT CASSQSSPGRNTEAFF
TRBJ1-2 . TRBV6-1 . TGTGCCAGCAAAGGACAAAACTATGGCTACACCTTC CASKGQNYGYTF
TRBJ2-1 . TRBV6-5 . TGTGCCAGCAGTGAGCAGAACAATGAGCAGTTCTTC CASSEQNNEQFF
TRBJ1-2 . TRBV28 . TGTGCCAGCAGTTTCCCCGGGGACTATGGCTACACCTTC CASSFPGDYGYTF
TRBJ1-4 . TRBV5-6 . TGTGCCAGCAGCTTGCAGAGTCCTAATGAAAAACTGTTTTTT CASSLQSPNEKLFF
TRBJ2-3 . TRBV6-5 . TGTGCCAGCAGTTACAGCAGGGACTTGAGCACAGATACGCAGTATTTT CASSYSRDLSTDTQYF
TRBJ2-3 . TRBV6-6 TRBD2 TGTGCCAGCAGTTACTCGGCGGGAGGGGCAGATACGCAGTATTTT CASSYSAGGADTQYF
TRBJ2-3 . TRBV4-1 . TGCGCCAGCAGCCACGCCCTCGGACTGTATACGCAGTATTTT CASSHALGLYTQYF
TRBJ1-2 . TRBV28 . TGTGCCAGCAGTTTACCGGGCTACGATGGCTACACCTTC CASSLPGYDGYTF
TRBJ2-3 few TRBV4-3 . TGCGCCAGCAGCCTAGGGCCTTCTAGGGAGATCCGGGATACGCAGTATTTT CASSLGPSREIRDTQYF
TRBJ2-3 once TRBV6-5 . TGTGCCACCTCTGCCGCTCCAGATACGCAGTATTTT CATSAAPDTQYF
TRBJ1-5 . TRBV6-5 TRBD1 TGTGCCAGCAGCCGGGACAGATATAGCAATCAGCCCCAGCATTTT CASSRDRYSNQPQHF
TRBJ2-5 . TRBV6-1 . TGTGCCAGCAGTTACATCGGTACCCAGTACTTC CASSYIGTQYF
TRBJ2-5 . TRBV7-7 . TGTGCTAGCAGCTTAGGTGGCAGGGGAGAGACCCAGTACTTC CASSLGGRGETQYF
TRBJ1-4 once TRBV7-2 TRBD1 TGTGCCAGCAGCTTGTACAGGGGGCCAAGGCTCGAAAAACTGTTTTTT CASSLYRGPRLEKLFF
TRBJ1-1 . TRBV10-3 . TGTGCCATCAGTGAGGATGCAGGATTTGAAGCTTTCTTT CAISEDAGFEAFF
TRBJ2-1 . TRBV28 TRBD2 TGTGCCAGCATTCCGGGGGGGAGGGCCCACAATGAGCAGTTCTTC CASIPGGRAHNEQFF
TRBJ1-1 . TRBV6-1 TRBD1 TGTGCCAGCAGACAGGGGGACACTGAAGCTTTCTTT CASRQGDTEAFF
TRBJ2-3 . TRBV19 . TGTGCCAGTAGTATGAAGGCAGTCACAGATACGCAGTATTTT CASSMKAVTDTQYF
TRBJ1-2 . TRBV18 TRBD1 TGTGCCAGCTCGCCAACAGGGGGTAACTATGGCTACACCTTC CASSPTGGNYGYTF
TRBJ1-1 many TRBV28 . TGTGCCAGCACCTCGTCTGGATGGAGCACTGAAGCTTTCTTT CASTSSGWSTEAFF
TRBJ1-2 once TRBV5-4 . TGTGCCAGCAGCTGGAGGGACGGCTATGGCTACACCTTC CASSWRDGYGYTF
TRBJ2-1 . TRBV7-7 . TGTGCTAGCAGCGACGCTTCGGGGTTCTACAATGAGCAGTTCTTC CASSDASGFYNEQFF
TRBJ2-1 . TRBV5-1 . TGCGCCAGCAGCTTGGCCTCGGGCGGGAACTCCTACAATGAGCAGTTCTTC CASSLASGGNSYNEQFF
TRBJ2-7 . TRBV29-1 . TGCAGCGTTGGGCACAGCCTCTACGAGCAGTACTTC CSVGHSLYEQYF
TRBJ2-1 . TRBV5-4 TRBD2 TGTGCCAGCAGCTTGGAACTAGCGGTCAATGAGCAGTTCTTC CASSLELAVNEQFF
TRBJ2-5 . TRBV15 TRBD1 TGTGCCACCAGCATTGACCGGGACAGGGGGGAGACCCAGTACTTC CATSIDRDRGETQYF
TRBJ1-6 . TRBV30 . TGTGCCTGGAGCCCAGGGTATTCACCCCTCCACTTT CAWSPGYSPLHF
TRBJ1-6 . TRBV5-6 . TGTGCCAGCAGCCCCAGATCGTCAGGCCATAATTCACCCCTCCACTTT CASSPRSSGHNSPLHF